This record covers a single T cell receptor (beta chain). Antigen: not known. Researchers ran the PCR with 60 Vbeta and 13 Jbeta primers. TCRdb's copy holds only in-frame clones and misses some; the assay was immunoSEQ multiplex PCR. The table includes about 220,000 clones, more than 60% detected once. The CDR3 is 15 amino acids. Germline-derived CDR1 and CDR2 are SGHAT and FQNNGV. V was trimmed by 2 bases and J by 1 base, leaving 11 bases between them. The donors comprised healthy bone marrow donors. Unrecorded immune exposures were likely, despite nominal health at sampling. The record originates from a study of cytomegalovirus exposure and HLA in healthy donors. Study-level findings and limits: A previous analysis found most TCR beta V segments productive roughly 90% or roughly 30% of the time. Being indistinguishable, some V segments were excluded, TRBV6-2 and TRBV6-3 among them.

The V call is TRBV11-2, the J call TRBJ1-1; perhaps TRBD1 as D (5 bases). Sequenced: PBMCs. This receptor was taken from a woman aged 25-40 years in good health and CMV-seronegative. CDR3 loop: CASSLRGSTNTEAFF. CDR3 nucleotide sequence: TGTGCCAGCAGCTTAAGGGGCAGCACGAACACTGAAGCTTTCTTT.